This record concerns one TCR beta chain sequence. This entry comes from a study of blood T cell repertoires in COVID-19. Study in general: The United States, Italy and Spain provided the acute and convalescent COVID-19 samples. PBMCs, B-cell-depleted T cells, or T cells provided the cDNA or gDNA that made up the material.

Authors' processing steps: It was from reference gene primer amplification that nucleated cell counts were estimated. The table came from immunoSEQ multiplex PCR; TCRdb's copy has only in-frame clones and leaves some out. D and trimming were read from the DNA, whereas the V and J calls and clone size are those reported in that table. The data contain about 300,000 clones, around 90% of them singletons. Germline V gene lookup returns CDR1 LGHDT and CDR2 YNNKEL (reference sequence). V was cut by 4 bases and J by 4 bases, with 11 bases left in between. The length of the CDR3 is 13 residues. Material for sequencing was peripheral blood. The rearrangement joins TRBV3-1 (or the pseudogene TRBV3-2) to TRBJ2-7; tentative D call: TRBD1 (5 bases). The TCR sequence derives from a man between 65 and 85 years old with acute or convalescent COVID-19. The CDR3 reads CASSPLQGYEQYF. For the CDR3, the DNA is TGTGCCAGCAGCCCACTTCAGGGATACGAGCAGTACTTC.